One and the same sample provided the 29 T cell receptor beta chains below, sequenced in a study of T cell responses to AZD1222 COVID-19 vaccine. The assay was immunoSEQ multiplex PCR, and TCRdb's table has in-frame clones only and misses some. The table lists about 72,000 clones, around 89% of them singletons. The material was peripheral blood, obtained 28 days after the second AZD1222 dose. Receptor source: an adult who received the AZD1222 COVID-19 vaccine.

The rearrangement links TRBV29-1 to TRBJ1-3; no clear D gene. Between the trimmed V and J ends, which lost 0 bases and 4 bases, there was a span of 10 bases. The CDR3 loop spans 14 amino acids. The germline V gene encodes CDR1 SQVTM and CDR2 ANQGSEA. This CDR3 reads CSVEEGYLGNTIYF. In DNA, the CDR3 is TGCAGCGTTGAAGAAGGATATCTCGGAAACACCATATATTTT.

The chain employs TRBV7-3 and TRBJ2-2; D tentatively reads TRBD1 or TRBD2 (5 bases each). The V end was cut by 5 bases, the J end by 6 bases, with 13 bases between. This CDR3 contains 14 residues. The germline gives CDR1 SGHTA, CDR2 FQGTGA. For the CDR3, the DNA is TGTGCCAGCAGCCCAAACTCGGGACCCGGGGAGCTGTTTTTT. It translates to CASSPNSGPGELFF.

V gene TRBV3-1 (or the pseudogene TRBV3-2) combines with J gene TRBJ2-7, with a possible D match to TRBD1 (6 bases). The CDR3 contains 14 residues. Trimming stripped 1 base from V and 5 bases from J, with 12 bases between. CDR1 is LGHDT and CDR2 is YNNKEL in the germline V gene (reference sequence). The CDR3 region is CASSQAQTGNEQYF. The CDR3 bases are TGTGCCAGCAGCCAAGCCCAGACAGGCAACGAGCAGTACTTC.

The chain combines TRBV6-5 with TRBJ2-7; the D gene is possibly TRBD1 (6 bases). V was pared by 4 bases and J by 3 bases, with 10 bases between. The germline V gene has CDR1 MNHEY and CDR2 SVGAGI. CDR3 length equals 13 residues. CDR3 protein: CASSSTGYYEQYF. The CDR3 DNA follows: TGTGCCAGCAGTTCAACAGGGTACTACGAGCAGTACTTC.

V and J are TRBV7-2 and TRBJ2-7; D gene unclear. V was trimmed by 4 bases and J by 0 bases, leaving 16 bases between them. Per the germline V gene, CDR1 is SGHTA and CDR2 is FQGNSA. This CDR3 has 16 residues. DNA of the CDR3: TGTGCCAGCAGCTCAAAAGGCGGAGTAAGCTCCTACGAGCAGTACTTC. Translated: CASSSKGGVSSYEQYF.

This clone was recorded a few times. This chain uses TRBV28 with TRBJ1-1, with D hard to call. The CDR3 sequence is 11 residues long. V lost 4 bases and J 12 bases, leaving 12 bases between the germline ends. Germline values: CDR1 MDHEN, CDR2 SYDVKM. CDR3 sequence: CASSWAGETFF. The CDR3 bases are TGTGCCAGCAGTTGGGCCGGAGAAACTTTCTTT.

This clone has just one count. The chain uses TRBV7-8 and TRBJ2-3; no definite D call. V gave up 2 bases and J gave up 0 bases, with 12 bases separating them. This CDR3 region has 16 residues. Germline V CDR1 and CDR2: SGHVS, FQNEAQ. The CDR3 region is CASSLSLEPSTDTQYF. The CDR3 nucleotides are TGTGCCAGCAGCTTAAGTCTCGAACCTAGCACAGATACGCAGTATTTT.

This clone appeared once. The chain employs TRBV3-1 (or the pseudogene TRBV3-2) and TRBJ1-2, with TRBD1 matching 11 bases. CDR3 size: 15 residues. With V trimmed by 0 bases and J by 7 bases, 4 bases remained unmatched. CDR1 is LGHDT and CDR2 is YNNKEL in the germline V gene (reference sequence). The CDR3 coding sequence is TGTGCCAGCAGCCAAGATACTGGGACAGGGGGTGGCTACACCTTC. Translated: CASSQDTGTGGGYTF.

The chain has TRBV2 and TRBJ2-1, with D perhaps TRBD2 (5 bases). Trimming stripped 6 bases from V and 8 bases from J, with 17 bases between. The CDR3 contains 14 residues. Germline values: CDR1 SNHLY, CDR2 FYNNEI. The CDR3 protein is CASRKGLSADEQFF. In nucleotides, the CDR3 is TGTGCCAGCAGAAAAGGACTCTCAGCCGATGAGCAGTTCTTC.

V and J are TRBV11-3 and TRBJ1-3; tentatively, D is TRBD1 (5 bases). Germline V gene sequence: CDR1 SGHNT, CDR2 YENEEA. Trimming removed 5 bases at V and 8 bases at J, with 10 bases between. The CDR3 consists of 12 residues. The CDR3 here is CASSPPGDTIYF. The CDR3 DNA is TGTGCCAGCAGCCCTCCGGGGGACACCATATATTTT.

Only a few counts were recorded for this clone. The genes are TRBV5-4 and TRBJ2-5; TRBD2 is a possible D gene (5 bases). Germline V gene sequence: CDR1 SGHNT, CDR2 YYREEE (reference sequence). V was clipped by 0 bases and J by 9 bases, with 12 bases between them. The CDR3 totals 13 residues. CDR3 sequence: CASSLASSGSQYF. As DNA, the CDR3 is TGTGCCAGCAGCTTGGCTAGTTCGGGGTCCCAGTACTTC.

The gene calls are TRBV19 and TRBJ1-2; 9 bases are a match to TRBD1. The CDR3 loop spans 14 amino acids. The germline V gene encodes CDR1 LNHDA and CDR2 SQIVND (reference sequence). V was clipped by 6 bases and J by 1 base; unmatched bases: 3. The CDR3 sequence: CASSRDRDNYGYTF. CDR3 in DNA: TGTGCCAGTAGCCGGGACAGGGATAACTATGGCTACACCTTC.

This clone was recorded once. This chain connects TRBV12-3 or TRBV12-4 to TRBJ2-1; D ambiguous. The CDR3 covers 13 residues. V gave up 6 bases and J gave up 6 bases, with 12 bases separating them. CDR3 nucleotides: TGTGCCAGCAGCCTAGGGCCCGCCAATGAGCAGTTCTTC. Encoded protein: CASSLGPANEQFF.

The rearrangement uses TRBV9 and TRBJ1-1; D call uncertain. The germline CDR1 and CDR2 sequences are SGDLS and YYNGEE. V was shortened by 0 bases and J by 1 base, with 10 bases between the two germline ends. This CDR3 contains 15 residues. As DNA, the CDR3 is TGTGCCAGCAGCGTAGATAAGGTTGGGAACACTGAAGCTTTCTTT. Protein: CASSVDKVGNTEAFF.

The chain joins TRBV5-1 to TRBJ2-5, with D perhaps being TRBD1 or TRBD2 (5 bases each). CDR3 length equals 14 residues. With 7 bases removed from V and 2 bases from J, the gap between germline ends came to 15 bases. CDR1 and CDR2 from the germline V gene are SGHRS and YFSETQ. The CDR3 is CASRIRDPQETQYF. CDR3 DNA: TGCGCCAGCCGCATCAGGGACCCGCAAGAGACCCAGTACTTC.

The J gene is TRBJ1-4, the V gene TRBV7-8; TRBD1 is a possible D gene (5 bases). Germline V gives CDR1 SGHVS, CDR2 FQNEAQ. The length of the CDR3 is 14 residues. V was trimmed by 5 bases and J by 8 bases, leaving 15 bases between them. The CDR3 DNA reads as TGTGCCAGCAGCCGCGTGGAGGGACGAGAAAAACTGTTTTTT. It is translated as CASSRVEGREKLFF.

The chain combines TRBV7-8 with TRBJ1-6; 8 nucleotides line up with TRBD1. The CDR3 extends over 16 amino acids. J was trimmed by 9 bases and V by 5 bases; bases with no gene match: 12. The germline CDR1 and CDR2 sequences are SGHVS and FQNEAQ. The CDR3 coding sequence is TGTGCCAGCAGCAATAAAGACAGGGGCGGAATTTCACCCCTCCACTTT. It translates to CASSNKDRGGISPLHF. The whole variable domain, remainder taken from reference TRBV7-8 and TRBJ1-6, is GAGVSQSPRYKVAKRGQDVALRCDPISGHVSLFWYQQALGQGPEFLTYFQNEAQLDKSGLPSDRFFAERPEGSVSTLKIQRTQQEDSAVYLCASSNKDRGGISPLHFGNGTRLTVT.

A single count supports this clone. The chain recombines TRBV5-1 with TRBJ2-7; 10 bases map to TRBD1. This CDR3 is built from 15 residues. Germline lookup yields CDR1 SGHRS and CDR2 YFSETQ. Trimming removed 1 base from V and 7 bases from J; junction bases left unmatched: 8. CDR3 in DNA: TGCGCCAGCAGCTTGAGCGGACAGGGGGACTCGGAGCAGTACTTC. Encoded protein: CASSLSGQGDSEQYF.

This chain connects TRBV9 to TRBJ1-1; TRBD1 might be the D (5 bases). Germline V gives CDR1 SGDLS, CDR2 YYNGEE. The V and J ends lost 0 bases and 5 bases respectively, with 17 bases between them. The CDR3 length is 16 residues. The CDR3: CASSVAPRPGGTEAFF. The CDR3 nucleotides are TGTGCCAGCAGCGTAGCTCCCCGGCCGGGGGGGACTGAAGCTTTCTTT.

The V call is TRBV5-1, the J call TRBJ2-5; 13 bases are shared with TRBD2. Germline V CDR1 and CDR2: SGHRS, YFSETQ. J was trimmed by 5 bases and V by 8 bases; bases with no gene match: 9. This CDR3 has 15 residues. The CDR3 region has the DNA TGCGCCAGTTCCCTACTAGCGGGAGGGCCGGAGACCCAGTACTTC. This gives the protein CASSLLAGGPETQYF.

V usage is TRBV29-1 and J usage is TRBJ2-5; no definite D call. Trimming removed 1 base from V and 5 bases from J, with 5 bases in between. The CDR3 totals 11 residues. Germline V gene lookup returns CDR1 SQVTM and CDR2 ANQGSEA. The CDR3 here is CSVEVSETQYF. The CDR3 DNA is TGCAGCGTTGAAGTAAGCGAGACCCAGTACTTC.

The V and J genes are TRBV28 and TRBJ2-3, with D unresolved. The CDR3 loop spans 13 amino acids. The V end was cut by 2 bases, the J end by 7 bases, with 10 bases between. Germline V gene data show CDR1 as MDHEN and CDR2 as SYDVKM. In DNA form, the CDR3 reads TGTGCCAGCAGTTTACCCGTCGAGAATACGCAGTATTTT. Translated: CASSLPVENTQYF.

The J gene is TRBJ1-5, the V gene TRBV5-6, with D hard to call. Looked up from germline, CDR1 is SGHDT and CDR2 is YYEEEE. The CDR3 is 12 residues long. Trimming left V 1 base short and J 3 bases short, with 2 bases between. CDR3 amino acids: CASSLPNQPQHF. As DNA, the CDR3 is TGTGCCAGCAGCTTGCCCAATCAGCCCCAGCATTTT.

This clone was detected only a few times. The V and J genes are TRBV5-6 and TRBJ2-1; tentatively, D is TRBD2 (5 bases). Germline V gene lookup returns CDR1 SGHDT and CDR2 YYEEEE. V was pared by 4 bases and J by 5 bases, with 19 bases between. CDR3 size: 16 residues. The CDR3 is CASSDLTLAINNEQFF. CDR3 nucleotide sequence: TGTGCCAGCAGCGACTTGACTCTAGCTATTAACAATGAGCAGTTCTTC.

The gene calls are TRBV5-1 and TRBJ1-5; D possibly corresponds to TRBD1 (5 bases). The ends were cut back, 4 bases at V and 6 bases at J, with 14 bases in the middle. CDR1 is SGHRS and CDR2 is YFSETQ in the germline V gene. The CDR3 has 14 amino acids. The CDR3 sequence: CASSGGTPGQPQHF. CDR3 nucleotides: TGCGCCAGCAGCGGAGGGACCCCAGGTCAGCCCCAGCATTTT. Based on the CDR3 plus reference TRBV5-1 and TRBJ1-5, the full variable domain is KAGVTQTPRYLIKTRGQQVTLSCSPISGHRSVSWYQQTPGQGLQFLFEYFSETQRNKGNFPGRFSGRQFSNSRSEMNVSTLELGDSALYLCASSGGTPGQPQHFGDGTRLSIL.

The rearrangement uses TRBV11-2 and TRBJ2-1; D call uncertain. Germline V CDR1 and CDR2: SGHAT, FQNNGV. The CDR3 covers 13 residues. V gave up 0 bases and J gave up 3 bases, with 3 bases separating them. The CDR3 nucleotides read TGTGCCAGCAGCTTAGACAACTACAATGAGCAGTTCTTC. Translating gives CASSLDNYNEQFF.

Only a few counts were recorded for this clone. The chain recombines TRBV3-1 (or the pseudogene TRBV3-2) with TRBJ2-2, with 8 bases identical to TRBD2. CDR1 LGHDT and CDR2 YNNKEL come from the germline V gene (reference sequence). This CDR3 has 15 amino acids. J gave up 6 bases and V 5 bases, and 8 bases lay outside the gene matches. The CDR3: CASSSTGLAPGELFF. CDR3 sequence (DNA): TGTGCCAGCAGCTCAACAGGACTAGCCCCCGGGGAGCTGTTTTTT.

V and J are TRBV5-1 and TRBJ1-5, with D perhaps matching TRBD1 (6 bases). This CDR3 region has 14 residues. Germline CDR1 reads SGHRS; CDR2 reads YFSETQ. Trimming cost V 4 bases and J 4 bases, with 12 bases left between them. CDR3 nucleotides: TGCGCCAGCAGCCGCGGGGGCGATAATCAGCCCCAGCATTTT. Translated, it gives CASSRGGDNQPQHF.

This clone was seen once. This chain joins TRBV6-4 and TRBJ1-5; D call uncertain. The CDR3 extends over 13 amino acids. The V end lost 8 bases, the J end lost 5 bases, and 13 bases lay between the germline ends. Germline CDR1 MRHNA, CDR2 SNTAGT. The CDR3 DNA sequence: TGTGCCAGCCCTGAGTGGTCGCATCAGCCCCAGCATTTT. This codes for CASPEWSHQPQHF.